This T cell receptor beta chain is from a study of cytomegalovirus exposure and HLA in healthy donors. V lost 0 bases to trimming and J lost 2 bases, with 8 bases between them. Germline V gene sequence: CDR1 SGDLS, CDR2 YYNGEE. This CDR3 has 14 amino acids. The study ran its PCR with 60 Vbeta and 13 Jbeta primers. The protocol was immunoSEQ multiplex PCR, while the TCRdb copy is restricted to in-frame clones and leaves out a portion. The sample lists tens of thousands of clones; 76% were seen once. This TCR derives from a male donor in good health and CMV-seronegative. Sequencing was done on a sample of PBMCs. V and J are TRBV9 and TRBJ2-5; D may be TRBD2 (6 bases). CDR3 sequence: CASSVDGRQETQYF. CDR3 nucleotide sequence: TGTGCCAGCAGCGTAGACGGGAGACAAGAGACCCAGTACTTC.